This TCR beta chain is drawn from a study of cytomegalovirus exposure and HLA in healthy donors. At the level of the study: Of the donors genotyped, 398 in all, about 82% fell in the Caucasian-associated ancestry cluster. Study-wide points: Through in vitro validation, a few CMV-associated chains were shown to be specific for CMV antigens. Some V segments, including TRBV6-2 and TRBV6-3, were excluded as indistinguishable. Most TCR beta V segments were productive about 90% or about 30% of the time in an earlier analysis.

CDR3 length: 15 residues. The V gene's germline CDR1 is SGHVS and CDR2 FQNEAQ. Trimming stripped 4 bases from V and 5 bases from J, with 14 bases between. PCR involved 60 Vbeta and 13 Jbeta primers. Profiled with immunoSEQ multiplex PCR; TCRdb holds only in-frame clones, not every one. The sample yields 150,000 or so clones, about 83% seen once. As to this clone: Its antigen is unknown.

The chain carries TRBV7-8 and TRBJ2-2; D perhaps matches TRBD1 (5 bases). The clonotype comes from a man between 35 and 55 years old in good health and CMV-seropositive. The sample consisted of PBMCs. CDR3 residues: CASSSRSGSTGELFF. CDR3 DNA sequence: TGTGCCAGCAGCTCGAGATCAGGGTCTACCGGGGAGCTGTTTTTT.